This T cell receptor (beta chain) stems from a study of blood T cell repertoires in COVID-19. Germline V gene sequence: CDR1 MGHRA, CDR2 YSYEKL. This CDR3 contains 14 residues. Trimming took 11 bases from V and 8 from J; bases not matched to a gene: 13. Some clones are missing from TCRdb's copy, which holds only in-frame ones; the method was immunoSEQ multiplex PCR. The sample includes tens of thousands of clones, roughly nine tenths seen only once; the top ten take about 2.5%. This chain uses TRBV4-1 with TRBJ1-4; TRBD1 matches 8 bases. The source material was peripheral blood. This receptor was taken from a man aged 50 to 60 with acute or convalescent COVID-19. The CDR3: CACRHPDREEKLFF. The CDR3 nucleotides are TGCGCCTGCCGTCATCCGGACAGGGAAGAAAAACTGTTTTTT.